This T cell receptor beta chain was found in a study of T cell clusters in autoimmune cytopenias. Study results and limitations: TRB repertoire shifts in secondary cytopenia and chronic lymphocytic leukemia mostly reflected lymphoma, not autoimmunity.

Each sample's input was roughly 230 ng genomic DNA, 38,000 or so genome equivalents. For this clonotype: Its target is unknown.

TRB was amplified by touch-down multiplex PCR, primer pools A and B combined. Using the multiplex PCR reads, TCRdb records one entry per CDR3 protein without DNA. Recorded for this sample: a few thousand distinct CDR3 sequences. These same records also appear under a second study, on T cell repertoires in aging, cancer and after chemotherapy. From that study: Paired samples before and after chemotherapy came from chronic lymphocytic leukemia patients on fludarabine- or bendamustine-based regimens. No conclusions about immunological memory after chemotherapy can be drawn from the repertoire data. Lymphoid organ infiltration in hematological cancer patients may impair thymic emigration or peripheral T cell expansion.

This clonotype was obtained from a human donor with an autoimmune cytopenia or autoimmune hepatitis (not recorded which). Sequenced input: peripheral blood.

This CDR3 reads CTAGEGGTEAFF. The chain joins TRBV29-1 to TRBJ1-1; the D call of TRBD1 rests on TCRdb alone, since no DNA is present to check it. The CDR3 has 12 amino acids. CDR1 and CDR2 (germline): SQVTM, ANQGSEA.